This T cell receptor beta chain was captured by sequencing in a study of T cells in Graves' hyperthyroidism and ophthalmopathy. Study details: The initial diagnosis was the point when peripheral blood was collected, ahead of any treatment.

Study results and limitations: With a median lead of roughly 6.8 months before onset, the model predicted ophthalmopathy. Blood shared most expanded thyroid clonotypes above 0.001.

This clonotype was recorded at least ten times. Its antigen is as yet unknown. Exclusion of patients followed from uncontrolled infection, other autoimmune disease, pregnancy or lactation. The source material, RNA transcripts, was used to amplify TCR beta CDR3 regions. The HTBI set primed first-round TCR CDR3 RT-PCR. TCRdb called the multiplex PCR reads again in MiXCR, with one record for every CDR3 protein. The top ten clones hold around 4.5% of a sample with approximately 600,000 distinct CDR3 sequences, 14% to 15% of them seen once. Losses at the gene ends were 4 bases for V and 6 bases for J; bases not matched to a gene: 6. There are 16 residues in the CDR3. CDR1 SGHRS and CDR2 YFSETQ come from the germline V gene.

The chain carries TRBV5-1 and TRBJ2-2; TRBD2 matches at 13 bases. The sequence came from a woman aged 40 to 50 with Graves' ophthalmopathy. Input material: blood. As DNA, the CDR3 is TGCGCCAGCAGCATCGGACTAGCGGGAGTCGCCGGGGAGCTGTTTTTT. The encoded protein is CASSIGLAGVAGELFF.